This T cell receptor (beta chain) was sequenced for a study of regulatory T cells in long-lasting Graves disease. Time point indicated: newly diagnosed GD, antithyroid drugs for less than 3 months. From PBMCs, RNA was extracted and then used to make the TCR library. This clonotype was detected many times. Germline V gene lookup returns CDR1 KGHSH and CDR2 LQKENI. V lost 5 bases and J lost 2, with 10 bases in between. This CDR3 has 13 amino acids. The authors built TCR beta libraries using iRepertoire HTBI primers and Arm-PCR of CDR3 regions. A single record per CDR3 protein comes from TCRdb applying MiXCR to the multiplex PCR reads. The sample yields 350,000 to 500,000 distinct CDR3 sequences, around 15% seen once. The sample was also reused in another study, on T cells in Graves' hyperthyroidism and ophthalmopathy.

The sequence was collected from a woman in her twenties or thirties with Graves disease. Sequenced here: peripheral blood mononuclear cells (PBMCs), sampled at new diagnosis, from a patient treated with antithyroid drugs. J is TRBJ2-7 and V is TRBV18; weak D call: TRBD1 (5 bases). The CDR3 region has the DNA TGTGCCAGCTCATCGGACACAACCTACGAGCAGTACTTC. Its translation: CASSSDTTYEQYF. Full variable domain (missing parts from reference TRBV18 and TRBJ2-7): NAGVMQNPRHLVRRRGQEARLRCSPMKGHSHVYWYRQLPEEGLKFMVYLQKENIIDESGMPKERFSAEFPKEGPSILRIQQVVRGDSAAYFCASSSDTTYEQYFGPGTRLTVT.